The present entry profiles one T cell receptor (beta chain) with its context. This sample was taken from a study of PD-L1 blockade in urothelial cancer. Turning to the study itself: Males with bladder-origin urothelial cancer constituted about 85% of the roughly 30 patients. A median blood sample held approximately 140,000 T cells and under 85,000 unique TCRs.

Time point in this sample: peripheral blood 6 weeks after treatment start. Synthetic TCR analog templates were added to each PCR reaction. Assay used: immunoSEQ multiplex PCR; TCRdb lists only in-frame clones, some missing. The data show over 20,000 clones, with roughly 89% seen just once and approximately 10% held by the top ten. This material consisted of PBMCs, taken around atezolizumab (anti-PD-L1) treatment. This TCR was recovered from a woman in her fifties or sixties with urothelial cancer.

The CDR3 protein is CASSYGPSYEQYF. The CDR3 DNA follows: TGTGCCAGCAGTTACGGGCCGTCCTACGAGCAGTACTTC. The chain combines TRBV6-5 with TRBJ2-7; no definite D call. The CDR3 is 13 residues long. V was shortened by 2 bases and J by 1 base, with 6 bases between the two germline ends. Per the germline V gene, CDR1 is MNHEY and CDR2 is SVGAGI.